Detailed here is one TCR beta chain. Its antigen is still unknown. Base qualities are missing; no much larger clone stands one base away. This entry is derived from a study of T cell responses to AZD1222 COVID-19 vaccine (dated by TCRdb to the early 2020s). With respect to the entire study: TCR sequencing was performed for roughly 250 trial participants, of whom about 200 were given two doses of AZD1222 and some 25 were given two doses of MenACWY control vaccine. Enrollment into the trials was organized by age into subgroups of 18-55, 56-69 and 70-plus years, and those subgroups contained approximately 160, 26 and 62 TCR-sequenced participants, respectively. Here is what the overall study found, with its caveats: After two AZD1222 doses, spike-specific TCR breadth and depth were significantly higher than at day 0 and than in MenACWY recipients. CD4 TCRs associated with the vaccine covered the entire spike protein, and the dominant responses were in regions 160-218 and 743-854. Conclusions about previously exposed vaccinees are limited because only five to seven AZD1222 recipients were SARS-CoV-2 seropositive at baseline. Nearly half of unique spike-specific TCRs reportedly recognized epitopes outside regions mutated in the B.1.351 and B.1.1.7 variants. Because no day 14 peak-response samples were available, the repertoires could be characterized only after the peak T cell response. Participants were mostly white British and included more females than males, and it was suggested by the authors that clonal diversity may have been underestimated. The 56-69-year group was small, and its depth increase did not reach significance, likely because of low power.

Including cysteine and phenylalanine, the CDR3 has 16 amino acids. Only the CDR3 DNA stays, 48 bases, in frame from base 1. According to the germline V gene, CDR1 reads SGHAT and CDR2 reads FQNNGV. V is clipped by 1 base and J by 4 bases, and the sequence between their germline boundaries is 14 bases long. The sample's time point label, in plain terms: about 28 days (+/-7) after the second vaccine dose. AZD1222 recipients with second doses at about 4 weeks or about 12 weeks were pooled, because spike-specific TCR depth and breadth did not differ between schedules. Vaccinee samples came from UK trials COV001 and COV002, including a single-blind randomized controlled phase 2/3 trial of AZD1222 (ChAdOx1 nCoV-19) in healthy adults. For TCRbeta chain sequencing, PBMC samples were collected from trial participants at day 0 and at day 28 after the second dose. The CDR3 regions of human TCRbeta chains were analyzed by immunosequencing. The authors processed their data as follows. Repertoire TCRs were checked for matches against a reference library of SARS-CoV-2-specific TCRs that had been generated using the MIRA antigen-specificity platform. Breadth was defined as the fraction of unique TCRs that were SARS-CoV-2-associated. Depth was defined as the fraction of total T cells that were SARS-CoV-2-associated. Using the MIRA data, each spike-specific TCR was assigned both to the spike region to which the TCR was reactive and to a CD4 or CD8 class. Log10-transformed breadth and depth values were compared by one-way ANOVA with Sidak's multiple comparisons tests. Here the immuneACCESS table is served through TCRdb, limited to in-frame sequences with V and J called. Missing clones are a known gap in these copies; in checked studies unresolved V genes cover under half, and the rest lacks a known reason. V and J calls and clone size follow that table, whereas D and trimming were derived from the DNA. The sample records some 110,000 clones, more than 75% of which are singletons. The top ten clones comprise around 3.8% of the sample.

This chain joins TRBV11-2 to TRBJ2-1, with the D gene not confidently named. The specimen was peripheral blood, collected 28 days after the second AZD1222 dose. This clonotype was obtained from an adult who received the AZD1222 COVID-19 vaccine. The CDR3 amino acid sequence is: CASSLALRITYNEQFF. The nucleotide sequence is given as TGTGCCAGCAGCTTAGCTCTGAGAATAACATACAATGAGCAGTTCTTC.